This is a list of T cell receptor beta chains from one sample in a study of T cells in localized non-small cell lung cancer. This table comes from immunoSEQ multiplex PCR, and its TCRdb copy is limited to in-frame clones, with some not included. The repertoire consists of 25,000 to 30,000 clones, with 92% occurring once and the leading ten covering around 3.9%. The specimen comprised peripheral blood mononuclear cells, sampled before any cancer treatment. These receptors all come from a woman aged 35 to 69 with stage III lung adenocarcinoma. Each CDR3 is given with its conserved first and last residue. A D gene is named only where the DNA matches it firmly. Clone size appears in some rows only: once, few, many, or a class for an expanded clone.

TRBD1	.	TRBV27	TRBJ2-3	CASGTGRTDTQYF	TGTGCCAGCGGGACAGGGCGAACAGATACGCAGTATTTT
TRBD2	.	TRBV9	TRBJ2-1	CASSVEGSGAYHGQFF	TGTGCCAGCAGCGTAGAAGGTAGCGGGGCCTATCACGGGCAGTTCTTC
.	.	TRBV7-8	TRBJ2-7	CASSQRRAGPFEQYF	TGTGCCAGCAGCCAGAGGAGGGCGGGCCCTTTCGAGCAGTACTTC
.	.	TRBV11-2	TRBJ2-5	CASTMGRAETQYF	TGTGCCAGCACTATGGGGCGGGCGGAGACCCAGTACTTC
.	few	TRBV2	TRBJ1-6	CASSERGRANSPLHF	TGTGCCAGCAGTGAACGGGGTAGGGCAAATTCACCCCTCCACTTT
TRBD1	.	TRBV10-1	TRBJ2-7	CASSPTGSYEQYF	TGCGCCAGCAGTCCGACAGGGAGCTACGAGCAGTACTTC
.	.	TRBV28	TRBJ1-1	CASSLPQGRAFF	TGTGCCAGCAGCCTCCCCCAGGGGAGAGCTTTCTTT
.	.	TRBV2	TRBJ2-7	CASSPRSYEQYF	TGTGCCAGCAGTCCTCGCTCCTACGAGCAGTACTTC
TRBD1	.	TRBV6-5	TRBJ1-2	CASSYRQGLFYGYTF	TGTGCCAGCAGTTACAGACAGGGGTTGTTCTATGGCTACACCTTC
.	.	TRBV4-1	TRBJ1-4	CASTRQANEKLFF	TGCGCCAGCACCAGGCAGGCAAATGAAAAACTGTTTTTT
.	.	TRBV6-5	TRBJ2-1	CASSDYTEQFF	TGTGCCAGCAGTGATTACACTGAGCAGTTCTTC
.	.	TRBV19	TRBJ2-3	CASSPGFSNTDTQYF	TGTGCCAGTAGCCCAGGGTTTTCCAACACAGATACGCAGTATTTT
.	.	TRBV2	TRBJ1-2	CASTGDSSNYGYAF	TGTGCCAGCACGGGGGATTCTTCTAACTATGGCTACGCCTTC
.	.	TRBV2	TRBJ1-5	CASSALSSNQPQHF	TGTGCCAGCAGTGCTCTGTCGAGCAATCAGCCCCAGCATTTT
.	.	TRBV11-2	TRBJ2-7	CASSSSGVRARTYEQYF	TGTGCCAGCAGCTCCTCTGGGGTAAGGGCTAGAACCTACGAGCAGTACTTC
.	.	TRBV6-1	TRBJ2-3	CASSESRGTQYF	TGTGCCAGCAGTGAAAGTCGGGGTACGCAGTATTTT
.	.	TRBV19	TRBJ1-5	CASSTEDSRNQPQHF	TGTGCCAGTAGTACCGAGGACAGCCGGAATCAGCCCCAGCATTTT
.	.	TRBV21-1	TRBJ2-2	CAIGTYGELFF	TGTGCCATCGGGACTTACGGGGAGCTGTTTTTT